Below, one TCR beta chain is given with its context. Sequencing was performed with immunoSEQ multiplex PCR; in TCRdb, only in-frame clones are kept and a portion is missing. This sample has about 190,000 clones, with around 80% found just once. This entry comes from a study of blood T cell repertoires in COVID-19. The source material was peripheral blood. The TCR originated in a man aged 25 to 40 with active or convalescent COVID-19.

CDR3 coding DNA: TGTGCCAGCAGGATTAGACTAGCGGGAGTCTACGAGCAGTACTTC. The encoded protein is CASRIRLAGVYEQYF. This sequence joins TRBV5-5 and TRBJ2-7; 12 nucleotides agree with TRBD2. The CDR3 runs to 15 residues. CDR1 and CDR2 (germline): SGHKS, YYEKEE (reference sequence). After removal of 5 bases from V and 3 bases from J, the junction contained 6 bases not matched to a gene.